A selection of T cell receptor beta chains follows, all from one sample in a study of T cell responses to AZD1222 COVID-19 vaccine. Produced via immunoSEQ multiplex PCR; TCRdb's table is partial and in-frame only. The sample holds about 110,000 clones, about 85% seen once. This specimen was peripheral blood, taken 28 days after the second AZD1222 dose. The origin of the receptors is an adult who received the AZD1222 COVID-19 vaccine. The CDR3 runs from the conserved cysteine through the conserved F or W. D genes are given only for firm matches. For some rows the clone size is stated as once, few or many, or as a class when expanded; others skip it.

d_gene	abundance	j_gene	v_gene	CDR3nt	CDR3aa
NA	NA	TRBJ2-2	TRBV2	TGTGCCAGCAGTGTAACAGCCGGGGAGCTGTTTTTT	CASSVTAGELFF
TRBD1	NA	TRBJ1-2	TRBV30	TGTGCCTGGAGGGGACTCGGACAGGCCGATAACTATGGCTACACCTTC	CAWRGLGQADNYGYTF
NA	NA	TRBJ2-7	TRBV7-2	TGTGCCAGCAGCTCATCCTGGAACTCCTACGAGCAGTACTTC	CASSSSWNSYEQYF
TRBD1	once	TRBJ2-7	TRBV6-2/TRBV6-3	TGTGCCAGCAGTTACTCAGTTACGGGTCGTTGGGACAGCTTCTACGAGCAGTACTTC	CASSYSVTGRWDSFYEQYF
NA	NA	TRBJ1-2	TRBV7-6	TGTGCCAGCAGCTTAGAGGGGGGGCGTCGGAGCTATGGCTACACCTTC	CASSLEGGRRSYGYTF
NA	NA	TRBJ2-2	TRBV6-2/TRBV6-3	TGTGCCAGCAGTCCCGTCAACAGGGTGGGCACCGGGGAGCTGTTTTTT	CASSPVNRVGTGELFF
TRBD1	NA	TRBJ2-1	TRBV6-5	TGTGCCAGCAACCTACAGGGGGATACCTACAATGAGCAGTTCTTC	CASNLQGDTYNEQFF
NA	NA	TRBJ1-5	TRBV4-1	TGCGCCAGCAGCCAACTAGGGAATAGCAATCAGCCCCAGCATTTT	CASSQLGNSNQPQHF
NA	once	TRBJ1-4	TRBV4-2	TGTGCCAGCAGTCACGACAGAAATAATGAAAAACTGTTTTTT	CASSHDRNNEKLFF
NA	NA	TRBJ1-2	TRBV6-5	TGTGCCAGCAGTTACTCTTCTGCGGGTAAACCCTATGGCTACACCTTC	CASSYSSAGKPYGYTF
TRBD1	NA	TRBJ1-1	TRBV5-1	TGCGCCAGCAGCGGGGGACAGGAGGGGACTGAAGCTTTCTTT	CASSGGQEGTEAFF
NA	NA	TRBJ1-6	TRBV7-2	TGTGCCAGCAGCTTAGGGGTTATTAATTCACCCCTCCACTTT	CASSLGVINSPLHF
TRBD1	NA	TRBJ1-2	TRBV7-9	TGTGCCAGCAGCGCAGACCGGGACAGGTTTATTGGCTACACCTTC	CASSADRDRFIGYTF
NA	NA	TRBJ1-3	TRBV9	TGTGCCAGCAGCTCCCTCGGGGAGGAACGGGACACCATATATTTT	CASSSLGEERDTIYF
NA	NA	TRBJ1-3	TRBV3-1/TRBV3-2	TGTGCCAGCAGCCAACTTACCCTCTCTGGAAACACCATATATTTT	CASSQLTLSGNTIYF
TRBD1	NA	TRBJ1-1	TRBV28	TGTGCCAGCAGTACAGGGGGCACTGAAGCTTTCTTT	CASSTGGTEAFF
NA	NA	TRBJ2-1	TRBV4-1	TGCGCCAGCAGCCAAGATAGTGGGGATCAAGCCAATGAGCAGTTCTTC	CASSQDSGDQANEQFF
NA	NA	TRBJ2-3	TRBV5-6	TGTGCCAGCAGCTTGGCGGTAGAACCAGATACGCAGTATTTT	CASSLAVEPDTQYF
NA	NA	TRBJ2-7	TRBV21-1	TGTGCCAGCAGCAAAGCGCTTCCGGGGGGCGGCTATGAGCAGTACTTC	CASSKALPGGGYEQYF
NA	NA	TRBJ2-7	TRBV27	TGTGCCAGCAGTTTATTATTCGGGGCTGTTGGGTACGAGCAGTACTTC	CASSLLFGAVGYEQYF
NA	NA	TRBJ1-3	TRBV6-1	TGTGCCAGCAGTGTCCAGGACGGCAACTCTGGAAACACCATATATTTT	CASSVQDGNSGNTIYF
TRBD1	NA	TRBJ1-2	TRBV28	TGTGCCAGCAGCTCGACAGGGGGAAATGGCTACACCTTC	CASSSTGGNGYTF
NA	once	TRBJ1-4	TRBV19	TGTGCCAGTAGTGGAGTGGGAACTAATGAAAAACTGTTTTTT	CASSGVGTNEKLFF
NA	NA	TRBJ1-2	TRBV14	TGTGCCAGCAGCCAAGTTGCTGGAGCTAACTATGGCTATACCTTC	CASSQVAGANYGYTF
NA	NA	TRBJ1-2	TRBV5-8	TGTGCCAGCAGCTTGTTAGGCAGGACCACTAACTATGGCTACACCTTC	CASSLLGRTTNYGYTF
NA	NA	TRBJ1-2	TRBV7-2	TGTGCCAGCAGCTTCGCAGGGGTTTCAGGGTATGGCTACACCTTC	CASSFAGVSGYGYTF
TRBD1	NA	TRBJ2-2	TRBV25-1	TGTGCCAGCAGACCAGACAGGGGGAACACCGGGGAGCTGTTTTTT	CASRPDRGNTGELFF
NA	NA	TRBJ1-2	TRBV13	TGTGCCAGCAGCTTAAATAGGGCCAGCTATGGCTACACCTTC	CASSLNRASYGYTF
NA	NA	TRBJ2-5	TRBV5-5	TGTGCCAGCAGCTTGGATACACTGGGGCTAGAGACCCAGTACTTC	CASSLDTLGLETQYF